This entry describes one T cell receptor (beta chain). The source of the sample is a study of CD4 and CD8 cells across lung adenocarcinoma regions. TCRdb ran MiXCR on the PCR reads and lists one entry per CDR3 protein. The data show 7,500 to 10,000 distinct CDR3 sequences, around 50% seen once. Donors had localized lung adenocarcinoma, a non-small cell lung cancer. The CDR3 contains 15 residues. Germline V gene lookup returns CDR1 MNHNS and CDR2 SASEGT. The source is a female donor with lung adenocarcinoma. The CD4 and CD8 labels of this study may be unreliable. V and J are TRBV6-1 and TRBJ2-1, with D possibly being TRBD1 or TRBD2 (5 bases each). The DNA end is more similar to TRBJ2-5, so the J call may be wrong. Input material: CD4+ T cells from the margin of a lung tumor. The CDR3 loop reads CARGLEGRDPDTQYF. The CDR3 DNA reads TGTGCCAGGGGTTTAGAGGGACGAGACCCAGATACCCAGTACTTC.